The following is a TCR beta chain sequence with its context. This clonotype registers as medium-sized (0.01 to 0.1%) within its sample. Its antigen specificity is not known. Qualities for individual bases were not recorded, and no much larger clone is one base off. The library was obtained by PCR. At the Johns Hopkins FTIC core, DNA from the cultured CD4+ T cells underwent TCR sequencing with the Oncomine TCR Beta short-read assay. Genomic DNA was extracted from the cultured CD4+ T cells with the QIAamp micro DNA kit. Oncomine TCR Beta libraries from cultured CD4+ T cells were pooled using unique dual indexes and sequenced on an Illumina iSeq 100. Regarding the original processing steps: Non-productive sequences were filtered out, and CDR3s that did not start with C, did not end with F or W, or were shorter than 7 amino acids were discarded. Antigen-specific clonotypes were identified using the MANAFEST web application through comparison of peptide-stimulated wells with reference and other culture wells. To be called positive, a clone needed an FDR below 0.05, an odds ratio above 5, and a productive frequency above 0.1% in at least two of three replicate wells. A clonotype was classed as cross-reactive if the clonotype showed significant expansion both in SARS-CoV-2 spike wells and in at least one common cold coronavirus spike condition. Using R version 3.6.1, CDR3 homology was evaluated through Levenshtein distances (stringdist) along with unrooted phylogenetic trees (ape). TCRdb trimmed public reads at Q25 via fastp, called clones via MiXCR and kept in-frame beta chains. Each entry merges the rows of one CDR3 protein and shows their most common DNA and genes. TCRdb's processing, not the study's, gives the V and J calls here. In this sample the table shows about 4,200 distinct CDR3 sequences, less than 20% of which occur a single time. The top ten clones comprise roughly 15% of the sample.

Sample treatment or condition, as interpreted from the label and publication: approximately 10-day PBMC culture with coronavirus spike peptide pools or control peptides (ViraFEST assay). To expand antigen-specific T cells with peptide pools and then pick out the expanded clonotypes through TCR sequencing, the study relied on the ViraFEST assay. The positive SARS-CoV-2 PCR tests of the convalescent patients were dated from March to December 2020, before the Alpha, Beta and Delta variants emerged in the United States. Each well held 2.2 million or so PBMCs cultured in IMDM containing roughly 5% human AB serum and approximately 9.8 IU/ml IL-2, with around 9.2 ug/ml peptide pools added. On days 3 and 7, half of the culture medium was replaced with fresh IL-2-containing medium. Once the cells had been in culture for about 10 days, the EasySep CD4+ T cell isolation kit was used to isolate CD4+ T cells by negative selection. PBMCs were separated from whole blood using Ficoll-Paque Plus gradient centrifugation and then either used fresh or cryopreserved at -140C. Each culture condition was generally run in triplicate wells.

This sample is part of a study of vaccination and CD4 T cells after COVID-19 (dated by TCRdb to 2021 to 2024). Regarding the research as a whole: Every convalescent patient had a positive nasal swab PCR test for SARS-CoV-2, with mild disease in roughly 10 patients and severe disease in one. The convalescent cohort included six males and four females, with two Hispanic individuals, seven Caucasians, two Asians and one multiracial person. Participants received two doses of either the Pfizer-BioNTech BNT162b2 vaccine (n=8) or the Moderna mRNA-1273 vaccine (n=2). Overlapping spike peptide pools from SARS-CoV-2 and from the common cold coronaviruses HCoV-NL63, HCoV-OC43 and HCoV-229E were used as culture stimuli. Post-COVID blood samples were collected from convalescent patients a median of around 96 days after diagnosis, with a range of roughly 30 to 170 days. The spike-specific CD4+ TCR repertoire was compared before and after mRNA vaccination in over nine COVID-19 convalescent patients and a handful of infection-naive healthy vaccine recipients. Post-vaccine blood samples were collected a median of about 69 days after the second vaccine dose, ranging from about 13 to 250 days. In control cultures, a CEFX viral epitope pool was used as positive control, an HIV-1 Nef peptide pool was used as negative control, or no peptide was added.

Summary of the overall study and its limitations: Among the post-vaccine SARS-CoV-2-reactive clones in convalescent patients, a median approximately 90% showed up only after vaccination, which suggests vaccine-specific priming. Relatively few convalescent patients were included in the study, and early timepoints after natural infection were not analyzed. Of the vaccine-specific clones found in convalescent patients, nearly all (304 of 307) were mono-reactive for SARS-CoV-2 spike instead of being cross-reactive with common cold coronaviruses. An increase in the median number of SARS-CoV-2-reactive clonotypes from approximately 20 after infection to 38 after vaccination was observed, but the change was not found to be significant.

Trimming takes 4 bases off V and 3 bases off J; junction bases not matched to a gene: 4. Looking up the germline V gene yields CDR1 LGHNA and CDR2 YNFKEQ. Inclusive of the bounding cysteine and phenylalanine, the CDR3 is 15 residues long. Only the CDR3 part of the read is kept: 45 bases, read in frame from the first base. The sequencing input was CD4+ T cells from blood, cultured in vitro. This receptor was identified in a human donor who had recovered from COVID-19. The receptor chain draws on TRBV4-2 and TRBJ2-7; 12 central bases correspond to TRBD2. The DNA sequence is as follows: TGTGCCAGCAGCCGGTCTAGCGGGGGGGACTACGAGCAGTACTTC. It translates as CASSRSSGGDYEQYF.